This T cell receptor (beta chain) was sequenced for a study of blood T cells in healthy people across ages. Findings and limits, study-wide: There were more naive CD4+ cells and higher diversity in long-lived donors than in aged donors. No one knew whether donors had CMV, which possibly confounded expanded clonotype changes.

On this clonotype itself: Its specificity is unknown.

With a J-beta primer mix and a sample-barcoded 5' primer, a second PCR ran roughly 6 to 11 cycles. The template-switch adaptor, which had 12 random nucleotides, put a tag on each cDNA molecule. One entry per CDR3 protein, called by TCRdb with MiXCR from the 5' RACE reads. Here the sample spans hundreds of thousands of distinct CDR3 sequences, around 45% being singletons. The CDR3 has 14 residues. J lost 8 bases, V lost 1 base, and 6 bases had no gene match. In germline, CDR1 is SGHRS, CDR2 YFSETQ. Sequenced input: blood. V is TRBV5-1 and J is TRBJ2-1; the match to TRBD1 covers 7 bases. This sequence originates from a man aged 60-69 years in good health. The CDR3 here is CASSLRQGFHEQFF. The CDR3 bases are TGCGCCAGCAGCTTGAGACAGGGATTCCATGAGCAGTTCTTC.